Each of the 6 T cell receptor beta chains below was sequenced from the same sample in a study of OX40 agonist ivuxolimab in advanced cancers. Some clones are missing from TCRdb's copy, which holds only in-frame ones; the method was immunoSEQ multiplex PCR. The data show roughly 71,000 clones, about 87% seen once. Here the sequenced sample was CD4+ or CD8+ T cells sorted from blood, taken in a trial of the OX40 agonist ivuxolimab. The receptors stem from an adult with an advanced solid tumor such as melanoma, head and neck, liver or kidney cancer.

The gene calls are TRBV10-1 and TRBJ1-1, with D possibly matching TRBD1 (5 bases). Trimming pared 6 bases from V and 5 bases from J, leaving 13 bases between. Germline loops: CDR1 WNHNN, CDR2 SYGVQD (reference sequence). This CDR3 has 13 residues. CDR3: CASRGRDLTEAFF. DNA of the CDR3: TGCGCCAGCAGGGGCCGGGACCTTACTGAAGCTTTCTTT.

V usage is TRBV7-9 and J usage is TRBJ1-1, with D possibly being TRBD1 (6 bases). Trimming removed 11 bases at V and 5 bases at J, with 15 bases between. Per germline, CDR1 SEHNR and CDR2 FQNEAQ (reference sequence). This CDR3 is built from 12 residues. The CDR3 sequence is CAGNRAGTEAFF. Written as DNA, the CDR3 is TGTGCCGGAAACAGGGCGGGGACTGAAGCTTTCTTT.

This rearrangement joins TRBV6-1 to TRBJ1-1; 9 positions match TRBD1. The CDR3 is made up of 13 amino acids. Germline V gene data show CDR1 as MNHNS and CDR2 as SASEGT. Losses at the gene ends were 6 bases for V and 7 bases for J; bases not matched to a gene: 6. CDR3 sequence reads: CASRGDRVNEAFF. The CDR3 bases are TGTGCCAGCAGGGGGGACAGGGTCAATGAAGCTTTCTTT.

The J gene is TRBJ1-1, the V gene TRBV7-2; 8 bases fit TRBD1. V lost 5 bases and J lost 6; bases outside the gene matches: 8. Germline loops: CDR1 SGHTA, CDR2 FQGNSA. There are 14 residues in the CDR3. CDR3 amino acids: CASSIQGAGSEAFF. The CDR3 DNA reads TGTGCCAGCAGCATCCAGGGGGCAGGCTCTGAAGCTTTCTTT.

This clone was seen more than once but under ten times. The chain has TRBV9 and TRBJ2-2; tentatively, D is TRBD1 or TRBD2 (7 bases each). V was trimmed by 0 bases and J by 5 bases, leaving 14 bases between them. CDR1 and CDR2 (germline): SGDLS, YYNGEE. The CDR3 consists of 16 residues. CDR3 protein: CASSVDPGGGTGELFF. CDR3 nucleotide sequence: TGTGCCAGCAGCGTAGACCCAGGGGGAGGGACCGGGGAGCTGTTTTTT.

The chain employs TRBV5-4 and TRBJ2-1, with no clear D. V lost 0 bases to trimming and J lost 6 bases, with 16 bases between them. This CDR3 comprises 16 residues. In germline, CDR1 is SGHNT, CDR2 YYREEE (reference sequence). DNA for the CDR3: TGTGCCAGCAGCTTGGGGCTCAGCGCCCAAAGCAATGAGCAGTTCTTC. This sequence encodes CASSLGLSAQSNEQFF. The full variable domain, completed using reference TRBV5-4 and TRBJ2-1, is ETGVTQSPTHLIKTRGQQVTLRCSSQSGHNTVSWYQQALGQGPQFIFQYYREEENGRGNFPPRFSGLQFPNYSSELNVNALELDDSALYLCASSLGLSAQSNEQFFGPGTRLTVL.